These 6 T cell receptor beta chains originate from one sample sequenced in a study of blood T cell repertoires in COVID-19 (dated by TCRdb to 2019 to 2021). To prepare the library, the immunoSEQ multiplex PCR assay was applied. TCRdb took this table from immuneACCESS and kept in-frame rearrangements with V and J called. Such tables lack part of the clones; where checked against another copy, unresolved V genes explain under half of the gap, and the rest is unexplained. This sample gives some 200,000 clones in total; roughly 87% of them show up just once. The leading ten clones occupy 20% to 25% of the sample. Sample: peripheral blood. The receptors stem from a man between 60 and 70 years old with active or convalescent COVID-19.

The chain is built from TRBV18 and TRBJ2-7; 9 nucleotides line up with TRBD1. Trimming took 3 bases from V and 4 from J; bases not matched to a gene: 7. The CDR3 sequence is 15 residues long. The germline V gene encodes CDR1 KGHSH and CDR2 LQKENI. DNA of the CDR3: TGTGCCAGCTCACCTACAGGGGGCGCTGGGTACGAGCAGTACTTC. Encoded protein: CASSPTGGAGYEQYF.

The CDR3 reads CASSLRTEFSYEQYF. DNA of the CDR3: TGTGCCAGCAGCTTGAGAACTGAATTTTCCTACGAGCAGTACTTC. The rearrangement links TRBV7-2 to TRBJ2-7; no clear D gene. V lost 3 bases, J lost 1 base, and 13 bases lay in between. Per the germline V gene, CDR1 is SGHTA and CDR2 is FQGNSA. The CDR3 has 15 amino acids.

The chain links TRBV9 to TRBJ2-5, with D maybe TRBD2 (5 bases). The CDR3 is 14 amino acids. CDR1 and CDR2 (germline): SGDLS, YYNGEE. The germline V and J ends were trimmed by 4 bases and 3 bases, with 13 bases remaining between them. CDR3 nucleotide sequence: TGTGCCAGCAGCCCATGGGCCGGGGAAGAGACCCAGTACTTC. Its protein product is CASSPWAGEETQYF.

The chain couples TRBV6-5 to TRBJ1-2; D remains ambiguous. The CDR3 has 14 residues. Looked up from germline, CDR1 is MNHEY and CDR2 is SVGAGI. CDR3 coding DNA: TGTGCGAGCCGGGATGACCGGGCTAACTATGGCTACACCTTC. Amino acid sequence: CASRDDRANYGYTF.

Comments on this clone: Additional DNA sequences in this sample encode the identical CDR3. The chain is built from TRBV7-9 and TRBJ1-5; tentatively, D is TRBD1 (5 bases). This CDR3 is built from 13 residues. Germline assignment: CDR1 SEHNR and CDR2 FQNEAQ (reference sequence). The V gene lost 3 bases and the J gene lost 4 bases, with 7 bases spanning the gap. Here the CDR3 DNA reads TGTGCCAGCAGCTTGTCAGGGAATCAGCCCCAGCATTTT. Its translation is CASSLSGNQPQHF.

The CDR3 coding sequence is TGCGCCAGCAGCCAAACTGGGACAGTTCGCTACGAGCAGTACTTC. It translates to CASSQTGTVRYEQYF. The chain couples TRBV4-1 to TRBJ2-7, with 7 bases aligning to TRBD1. The germline V gene has CDR1 MGHRA and CDR2 YSYEKL. Trimming took 2 bases from V and 3 from J; bases not matched to a gene: 7. The CDR3 length is 15 residues.